Listed here is a single T cell receptor beta chain. Its target is not known. This sample was taken from a study of T cell clonotyping in hematopoietic cell transplantation. General observations from the study: At the given depth, recipient repertoires were over 97% de novo clonotypes. After transplant, recipient diversity fell while pathologically expanded clonotypes grew through day 180.

V lost 2 bases, J lost 2 bases, and 11 bases lay in between. The CDR3 extends over 15 amino acids. CDR1 and CDR2 (germline): SGHVS, FNYEAQ. This table comes from immunoSEQ multiplex PCR, and its TCRdb copy is limited to in-frame clones, with some not included. The sample records about 12,000 clones, 75% to 95% being singletons. The chain is built from TRBV7-6 and TRBJ2-3; D is possibly TRBD2 (5 bases). The origin of this receptor is a man aged 25 to 40 in good health. Some clones in this sample may be carry-over from other donors' samples. What was sequenced was peripheral blood mononuclear cells. CDR3 bases: TGTGCCAGCAGCTTAAGCGACTACCACACAGATACGCAGTATTTT. Translation gives CASSLSDYHTDTQYF.